A selection of T cell receptor beta chains follows, all from one sample in a study of cytomegalovirus exposure and HLA in healthy donors. Repertoires were generated with immunoSEQ multiplex PCR, while TCRdb's copy carries only in-frame clones and drops some. The sample contains about 130,000 clones, under 85% of which appear only once. Sequenced material: PBMCs. These receptors originate from a man aged 25 to 45 in good health and CMV-seronegative. Each CDR3 is given with its conserved first and last residue. Fields, in order: V gene, clone size, D gene, J gene, CDR3 protein, CDR3 DNA. A D gene is named only where the DNA matches it firmly. Clone sizes are given selectively: once, few, many, or a class where the clone is expanded.

TRBV7-2	NA	NA	TRBJ2-1	CASSRTTSYNEQFF	TGTGCCAGCAGCCGGACTACTTCCTACAATGAGCAGTTCTTC
TRBV18	NA	NA	TRBJ2-6	CASSVVAAYSGANVLTF	TGTGCCAGCTCAGTGGTGGCGGCCTACTCTGGGGCCAACGTCCTGACTTTC
TRBV7-2	few	NA	TRBJ1-5	CASSYGGNQPQHF	TGTGCCAGCAGCTATGGAGGTAATCAGCCCCAGCATTTT
TRBV7-3	NA	TRBD1	TRBJ1-5	CASRPRDRNQPQHF	TGTGCCAGCAGACCTAGGGACAGAAATCAGCCCCAGCATTTT
TRBV5-1	NA	TRBD2	TRBJ2-3	CASSTPETSGGTDTQYF	TGCGCCAGCAGCACGCCCGAGACTAGCGGAGGCACAGATACGCAGTATTTT
TRBV6-6	many	NA	TRBJ2-6	CASGSQGFGANVLTF	TGTGCCAGCGGTTCACAGGGATTTGGGGCCAACGTCCTGACTTTC
TRBV5-4	NA	TRBD1	TRBJ1-1	CASSLDRARNTEAFF	TGTGCCAGCAGCCTAGACAGGGCACGGAACACTGAAGCTTTCTTT
TRBV27	NA	NA	TRBJ1-5	CASRPYKAGQPQHF	TGTGCCAGCAGACCCTACAAGGCGGGTCAGCCCCAGCATTTT
TRBV7-9	NA	TRBD1	TRBJ1-5	CASSELGTGGQPQHF	TGTGCCAGCAGCGAACTCGGGACAGGGGGTCAGCCCCAGCATTTT
TRBV5-6	NA	NA	TRBJ1-6	CASSEALRGVNSPLHF	TGTGCCAGCAGCGAAGCACTCCGGGGGGTTAATTCACCCCTCCACTTT
TRBV29-1	NA	NA	TRBJ2-3	CSVELGGLADTQYF	TGCAGCGTTGAATTGGGGGGATTAGCAGATACGCAGTATTTT
TRBV29-1	NA	TRBD2	TRBJ2-7	CSVDTSGNTEEQYF	TGCAGCGTAGATACTAGCGGGAATACGGAAGAGCAGTACTTC
TRBV28	NA	NA	TRBJ2-5	CASSLRETQYF	TGTGCCAGCAGTTTACGAGAGACCCAGTACTTC
TRBV6-5	NA	NA	TRBJ2-7	CASNRGSEQYF	TGTGCCAGCAATCGGGGTAGCGAGCAGTACTTC
TRBV10-3	NA	NA	TRBJ2-7	CATGTTYEQYF	TGTGCCACCGGGACAACCTACGAGCAGTACTTC
TRBV7-8	NA	TRBD2	TRBJ2-7	CASSLSGLVGEQYF	TGTGCCAGCAGCTTAAGTGGACTAGTAGGCGAGCAGTACTTC
TRBV10-3	NA	TRBD1	TRBJ2-2	CAITGTGHTGELFF	TGTGCCATCACGGGGACAGGACACACCGGGGAGCTGTTTTTT
TRBV9	NA	NA	TRBJ2-2	CASSPLSNTGELFF	TGTGCCAGCAGCCCTCTCTCTAACACCGGGGAGCTGTTTTTT